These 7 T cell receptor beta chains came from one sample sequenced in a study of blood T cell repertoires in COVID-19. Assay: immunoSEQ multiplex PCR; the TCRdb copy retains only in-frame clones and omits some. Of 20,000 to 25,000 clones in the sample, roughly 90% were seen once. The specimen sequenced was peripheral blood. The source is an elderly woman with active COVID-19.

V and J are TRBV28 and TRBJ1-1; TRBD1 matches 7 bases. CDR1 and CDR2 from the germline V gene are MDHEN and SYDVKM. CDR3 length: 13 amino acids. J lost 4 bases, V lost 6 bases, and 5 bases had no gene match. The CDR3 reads CASRTGTVTEAFF. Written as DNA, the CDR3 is TGTGCCAGCAGAACCGGGACAGTCACTGAAGCTTTCTTT.

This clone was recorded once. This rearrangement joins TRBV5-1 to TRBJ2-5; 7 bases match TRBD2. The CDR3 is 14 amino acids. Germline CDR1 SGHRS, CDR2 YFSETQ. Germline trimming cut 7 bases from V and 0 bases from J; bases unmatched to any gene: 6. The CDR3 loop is CASGATSYQETQYF. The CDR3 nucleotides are TGCGCCAGCGGCGCGACTAGCTACCAAGAGACCCAGTACTTC.

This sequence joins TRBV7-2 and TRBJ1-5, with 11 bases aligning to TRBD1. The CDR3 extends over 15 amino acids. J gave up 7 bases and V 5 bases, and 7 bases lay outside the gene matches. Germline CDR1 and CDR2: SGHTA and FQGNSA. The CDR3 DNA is TGTGCCAGCAGCCGGACAGGGGGCGCGGAGCAGCCCCAGCATTTT. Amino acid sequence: CASSRTGGAEQPQHF.

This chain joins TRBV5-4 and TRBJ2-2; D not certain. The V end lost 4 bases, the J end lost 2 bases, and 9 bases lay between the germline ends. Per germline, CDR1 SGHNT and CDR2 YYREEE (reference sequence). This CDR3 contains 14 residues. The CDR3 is CASSPRQNTGELFF. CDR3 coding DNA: TGTGCCAGCAGCCCGCGACAAAACACCGGGGAGCTGTTTTTT.

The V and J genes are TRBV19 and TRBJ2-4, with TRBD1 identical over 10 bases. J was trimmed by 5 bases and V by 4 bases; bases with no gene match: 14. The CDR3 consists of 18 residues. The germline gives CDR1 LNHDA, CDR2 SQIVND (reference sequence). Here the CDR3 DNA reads TGTGCCAGTAGTAGTTACGCCGGGACAGGGGCGTCACAAAACATTCAGTACTTC. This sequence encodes CASSSYAGTGASQNIQYF.

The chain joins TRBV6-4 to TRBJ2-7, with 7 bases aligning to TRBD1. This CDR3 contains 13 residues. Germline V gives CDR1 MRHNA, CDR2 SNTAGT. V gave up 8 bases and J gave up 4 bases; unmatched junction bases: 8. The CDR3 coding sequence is TGTGCCAGCTACTCAGGGGGAACTTACGAGCAGTACTTC. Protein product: CASYSGGTYEQYF.

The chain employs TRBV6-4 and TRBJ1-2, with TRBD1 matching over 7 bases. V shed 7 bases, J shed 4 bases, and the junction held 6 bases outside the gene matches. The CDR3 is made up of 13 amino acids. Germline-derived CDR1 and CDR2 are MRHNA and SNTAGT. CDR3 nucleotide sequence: TGTGCCAGCAACAGGGGCCCTGGCTATGGCTACACCTTC. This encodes CASNRGPGYGYTF.